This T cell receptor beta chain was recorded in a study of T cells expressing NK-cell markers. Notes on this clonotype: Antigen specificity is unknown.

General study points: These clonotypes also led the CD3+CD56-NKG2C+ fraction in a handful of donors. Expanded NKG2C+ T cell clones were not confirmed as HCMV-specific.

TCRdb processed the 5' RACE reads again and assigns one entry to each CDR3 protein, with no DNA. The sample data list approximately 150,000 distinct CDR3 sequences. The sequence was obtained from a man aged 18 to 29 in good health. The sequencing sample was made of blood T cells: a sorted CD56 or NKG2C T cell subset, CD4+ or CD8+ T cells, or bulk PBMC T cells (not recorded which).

The CDR3 loop is CASSLMGVTDTQYF. This sequence joins TRBV7-3 and TRBJ2-3; without DNA, the TCRdb call of TRBD1 cannot be checked. The germline V gene encodes CDR1 SGHTA and CDR2 FQGTGA. The CDR3 covers 14 residues.